The source of this TCR beta chain is a study of blood T cell repertoires in COVID-19. Study overall: PBMCs, B-cell-depleted T cells, or T cells were the source of the cDNA or gDNA that made up the material.

Assay: immunoSEQ multiplex PCR; the TCRdb copy retains only in-frame clones and omits some. The sample carries under 10,000 clones, 91% recorded once. Per the germline V gene, CDR1 is MGHRA and CDR2 is YSYEKL. The CDR3 runs 17 residues. Germline trimming cut 3 bases from V and 4 bases from J; bases unmatched to any gene: 6. What was sequenced was peripheral blood. This receptor was identified in a woman aged 45-65 years with active COVID-19. V gene TRBV4-1 combines with J gene TRBJ2-7; 16 bases align to TRBD2. The CDR3 spells CASSQTGGLAGGYEQYF. The CDR3 region has the DNA TGCGCCAGCAGCCAGACGGGGGGACTAGCGGGAGGGTACGAGCAGTACTTC.